This T cell receptor beta chain was captured in a study of T cell repertoires in cytomegalovirus infection. In the study overall: It was the public TCR beta signatures that indicated both CMV infection and matching HLA type.

V was pared by 3 bases and J by 4 bases, with 13 bases between. The germline gives CDR1 KGHSH, CDR2 LQKENI. The CDR3 covers 14 residues. In TCRdb, the reads were re-called with MiXCR into one record per CDR3 protein. The data contain under 300,000 distinct CDR3 sequences, over 15% of them seen just once; the ten biggest clones take up 40% to 55%. About this clonotype itself: Its antigen is unidentified.

Findings and limits, study-wide: Dominating the ex vivo response were TCR beta clonotypes that were CMV-specific and HLA-C-restricted. CMV carriers with the relevant HLA were identified by cumulative public TCR beta family frequency.

The chain recombines TRBV18 with TRBJ2-7, with D perhaps matching TRBD1 (6 bases). Material for sequencing was CD8+ T cells from PBMCs. The TCR originated in a human donor in good health (CMV status not recorded). Some clones in this sample may be carry-over from other donors' samples. This CDR3 is CASSPRTGYYEQYF. CDR3 sequence (DNA): TGTGCCAGCTCACCTAGAACAGGGTATTACGAGCAGTACTTC.